The 20 T cell receptor beta chains in this list originate from one sample, sequenced in a study of T cells in Graves' hyperthyroidism and ophthalmopathy. Researchers amplified the TCR beta CDR3 regions from RNA transcripts. HTBI primers were used for first-round RT-PCR of the TCR CDR3. TCRdb processed the multiplex PCR reads anew with MiXCR; each CDR3 protein has one entry. The sample lists almost 600,000 distinct CDR3 sequences, approximately 44% occurring once. Material for sequencing was peripheral blood or thyroid tissue (not recorded which). Receptors were obtained from a woman between 18 and 29 years old with Graves' hyperthyroidism.

With respect to this clonotype: A much larger clone sits a single nucleotide away, making a read error possible. CDR3 in amino acids: CSARSGGRAEAFF. Here the CDR3 DNA reads TGCAGTGCTAGAAGCGGGGGTAGGGCTGAAGCTTTCTTT. This sequence joins TRBV20-1 and TRBJ1-1, with a possible D match to TRBD1 (5 bases). V was trimmed by 2 bases and J by 6 bases, leaving 13 bases between them. Germline CDR1 reads DFQATT; CDR2 reads SNEGSKA (reference sequence). This CDR3 has 13 residues.

This clonotype was observed a few times. V is TRBV29-1 and J is TRBJ1-5; possible D gene TRBD1, 6 bases. The CDR3 totals 15 residues. Trimming took 4 bases from V and 11 from J, leaving 24 bases between them. Germline loops: CDR1 SQVTM, CDR2 ANQGSEA. CDR3 nucleotides: TGCAGCGTTGTAGACAGGCCAGGAGCGGGGGAGACCCAGCATTTT. Residues: CSVVDRPGAGETQHF.

This clonotype was seen repeatedly, ten times or more. This sequence joins TRBV29-1 and TRBJ2-7, with D perhaps matching TRBD1 (6 bases). CDR3 length: 13 residues. Trimming left V 4 bases short and J 3 bases short, with 13 bases between. Germline CDR1 and CDR2: SQVTM and ANQGSEA. The CDR3 nucleotides read TGCAGCGTTGGGGTTGGGGGCGGCTACGAGCAGTACTTC. Protein: CSVGVGGGYEQYF.

This clonotype occurred many times. This chain links TRBV11-2 with TRBJ1-1; TRBD1 matches 8 bases. CDR3 length: 15 amino acids. Germline V lookup: CDR1 SGHAT, CDR2 FQNNGV. V lost 2 bases, J lost 4 bases, and 6 bases stayed unmatched. DNA for the CDR3: TGTGCCAGCAGCTTACGGGACAGGTTCGCCACTGAAGCTTTCTTT. This codes for CASSLRDRFATEAFF.

The chain combines TRBV7-6 with TRBJ2-7, with 7 bases fitting TRBD2. CDR1 and CDR2 from the germline V gene are SGHVS and FNYEAQ. V was pared by 7 bases and J by 5 bases, with 14 bases of the junction left unmatched. This CDR3 is 15 amino acids long. CDR3: CASNQASLAQDEQYF. CDR3 DNA sequence: TGTGCCAGCAACCAAGCCTCACTAGCGCAGGACGAGCAGTACTTC.

This clonotype was seen repeatedly, ten times or more. The chain carries TRBV6-5 and TRBJ2-5, with 7 nucleotides matching TRBD1. Trimming took 2 bases from V and 4 from J; bases not matched to a gene: 7. The CDR3 consists of 15 residues. CDR1 MNHEY and CDR2 SVGAGI come from the germline V gene. CDR3 protein: CASSYEDRPGETQYF. DNA for the CDR3: TGTGCCAGCAGTTACGAGGACAGGCCCGGAGAGACCCAGTACTTC.

This clonotype was seen a handful of times. The genes are TRBV9 and TRBJ1-5; 8 nucleotides line up with TRBD1. The germline V gene has CDR1 SGDLS and CDR2 YYNGEE. CDR3 size: 17 residues. The V and J ends lost 4 bases and 5 bases, in that order; junction bases with no gene match: 14. The CDR3 loop is CASSRIPGQALDQPQHF. The CDR3 DNA reads TGTGCCAGCAGCAGAATCCCGGGACAGGCCTTAGATCAGCCCCAGCATTTT.

The CDR3 region has the DNA TGTGCCAGTAAAGCGGGGCCACAAGAGACCCAGTACTTC. It codes for CASKAGPQETQYF. The rearrangement links TRBV19 to TRBJ2-5, with 7 bases that match TRBD2. The CDR3 runs 13 residues. V lost 7 bases, J lost 2 bases, and 4 bases stayed unmatched. In germline, CDR1 is LNHDA, CDR2 SQIVND (reference sequence).

This clonotype has at least ten counts. This chain's CDR3 is CASTSSWEQYF. The CDR3 nucleotides are TGTGCCAGCACCTCCTCCTGGGAGCAGTACTTC. The chain combines TRBV6-1 with TRBJ2-7; D is unresolved. Germline V gives CDR1 MNHNS, CDR2 SASEGT. The CDR3 spans 11 residues. Trimming shortened V by 7 bases and J by 7 bases, and 11 bases separated the two germline ends.

This clonotype showed up many times. The rearrangement links TRBV6-5 to TRBJ2-7, with D perhaps TRBD2 (5 bases). This CDR3 comprises 14 residues. Germline values: CDR1 MNHEY, CDR2 SVGAGI. Deletions cut 0 bases from V and 4 bases from J, with 10 bases between. CDR3 nucleotide sequence: TGTGCCAGCAGTTACTCGGCACTAGGGTACGAGCAGTACTTC. The encoded protein is CASSYSALGYEQYF.

The gene calls are TRBV20-1 and TRBJ1-4, with 7 nucleotides matching TRBD1. V gave up 1 base and J gave up 13 bases; unmatched junction bases: 6. The CDR3 runs 12 residues. Germline V lookup: CDR1 DFQATT, CDR2 SNEGSKA (reference sequence). The CDR3 nucleotides are TGCAGTGCTAGAGGGGACAGTTCTTCACTGTTTTTT. It is translated as CSARGDSSSLFF.

The V and J genes are TRBV20-1 and TRBJ2-7; 13 bases align to TRBD2. With 1 base clipped from V and 2 bases from J, the junction kept 5 bases outside the gene matches. The CDR3 is 16 amino acids. The germline V gene encodes CDR1 DFQATT and CDR2 SNEGSKA (reference sequence). The CDR3 nucleotides are TGCAGTGCTAGAGGCGGACTAGCGGGAGATCCCTACGAGCAGTACTTC. It is translated as CSARGGLAGDPYEQYF.

This clonotype came up a few times. The chain carries TRBV12-3 or TRBV12-4 and TRBJ2-3; 14 bases are shared with TRBD2. J gave up 1 base and V 2 bases, and 14 bases lay outside the gene matches. There are 21 residues in the CDR3. CDR3 bases: TGTGCCAGCAGTTTACGGAGGCGGGGACTAGCGGGAGAGGGCGGCACAGATACGCAGTATTTT. It translates to CASSLRRRGLAGEGGTDTQYF.

In this sample, this clonotype turned up a few times. The chain uses TRBV11-3 and TRBJ2-2, with a tentative D call TRBD2 (6 bases). This CDR3 is 17 amino acids long. CDR1 SGHNT and CDR2 YENEEA come from the germline V gene. V was shortened by 0 bases and J by 0 bases, with 11 bases between the two germline ends. As DNA, the CDR3 is TGTGCCAGCAGCTTAGATCTACTAGCTCCGAACACCGGGGAGCTGTTTTTT. Translation: CASSLDLLAPNTGELFF.

This clonotype was counted only a few times. The chain is built from TRBV7-2 and TRBJ2-3; 11 nucleotides line up with TRBD2. Germline CDR1 is SGHTA and CDR2 is FQGNSA. The CDR3 runs to 15 residues. The junction had 5 bases not matched to a gene; V was cut back by 4 bases and J by 5 bases. Here the CDR3 DNA reads TGTGCCAGCAGCTCCTCCGGGACTAGCGGAGATACGCAGTATTTT. Its translation is CASSSSGTSGDTQYF. The full variable domain, in which reference TRBV7-2 and TRBJ2-3 provide the parts outside the CDR3, is GAGVSQSPSNKVTEKGKDVELRCDPISGHTALYWYRQSLGQGLEFLIYFQGNSAPDKSGLPSDRFSAERTGGSVSTLTIQRTQQEDSAVYLCASSSSGTSGDTQYFGPGTRLTVL.

This chain connects TRBV20-1 to TRBJ1-2, with 7 bases identical to TRBD1. V lost 5 bases and J lost 8; bases outside the gene matches: 11. The CDR3 covers 13 residues. CDR1 is DFQATT, CDR2 SNEGSKA, per germline (reference sequence). The CDR3 DNA reads as TGCAGTGCTCCGGGACAGTTCCTTAGGGGCTACACCTTC. The encoded protein is CSAPGQFLRGYTF.

At least ten counts were recorded for this clonotype. This rearrangement joins TRBV29-1 to TRBJ1-1; TRBD1 is a possible D gene (5 bases). CDR3 length equals 12 residues. Germline loops: CDR1 SQVTM, CDR2 ANQGSEA. V was shortened by 8 bases and J by 4 bases, with 14 bases between the two germline ends. The CDR3 here is CSYQGGGTEAFF. CDR3 sequence (DNA): TGCAGCTATCAGGGTGGGGGCACTGAAGCTTTCTTT.

In this sample, this clonotype turned up once. The chain joins TRBV4-3 to TRBJ2-5; no clear D gene. Trimming shortened V by 0 bases and J by 9 bases, and 14 bases separated the two germline ends. The CDR3 is made up of 14 amino acids. CDR1 and CDR2 (germline): LGHNA, YSLEER. The CDR3 sequence: CASSQERNNQPQYF. DNA for the CDR3: TGCGCCAGCAGCCAAGAACGTAACAATCAGCCCCAGTACTTC.

The rearrangement links TRBV29-1 to TRBJ1-1, with TRBD1 as a possible D gene (6 bases). V was clipped by 8 bases and J by 4 bases, with 14 bases between them. This CDR3 contains 12 residues. Germline V lookup: CDR1 SQVTM, CDR2 ANQGSEA. The CDR3 here is CSLQGSGTEAFF. CDR3 bases: TGCAGCCTACAGGGATCTGGCACTGAAGCTTTCTTT.

Concerning this clonotype itself: This CDR3 fails to terminate in the conserved phenylalanine or tryptophan, so it likely reflects a read error. No DNA is shown, since the ends of the CDR3 on it are uncertain; the CDR3 is the one TCRdb lists. The V and J genes are TRBV29-1 and TRBJ2-6; the D call of TRBD1 is as the table states it, not checked on the DNA. The CDR3 spans 15 residues, counting both ends. In germline, CDR1 is SQVTM, CDR2 ANQGSEA. CDR3 sequence reads: CSGGERHAGANVLAS.